The 27 T cell receptor beta chains presented below share a single source sample, sequenced in a study of PD-1 blockade in classical Hodgkin lymphoma. Following autologous stem cell transplantation, relapse occurred in every patient, and exposure to brentuximab vedotin varied. Using magnetic negative selection, the CD4+ T cells were separated out of thawed PBMCs. The table came from immunoSEQ multiplex PCR; TCRdb's copy has only in-frame clones and leaves some out. The sample includes about 27,000 clones, 70% to 80% of them seen just once. This sample comprised CD4+ T cells from blood, obtained at baseline. The receptors were sampled from a human donor with classical Hodgkin lymphoma.

This rearrangement joins TRBV30 to TRBJ2-7; D possibly corresponds to TRBD1 (5 bases). V was cut by 4 bases and J by 0 bases, with 7 bases left in between. This CDR3 spans 12 amino acids. Germline V gene lookup returns CDR1 GTSNPN and CDR2 SVGIG (reference sequence). CDR3 residues: CAWTDSSYEQYF. The DNA for the CDR3 is TGTGCCTGGACTGACAGCTCCTACGAGCAGTACTTC.

A few counts support this clone. The chain employs TRBV7-9 and TRBJ1-1; no definite D call. The CDR3 extends over 12 amino acids. V lost 7 bases and J lost 6, with 12 bases in between. The germline gives CDR1 SEHNR, CDR2 FQNEAQ (reference sequence). The chain's CDR3 is CASTSGRPEAFF. The CDR3 coding sequence is TGTGCCAGCACCTCTGGGAGACCTGAAGCTTTCTTT.

The chain combines TRBV11-2 with TRBJ1-5; TRBD1 is a possible D gene (6 bases). Germline V gene sequence: CDR1 SGHAT, CDR2 FQNNGV. V lost 5 bases, J lost 7 bases, and 18 bases lay in between. This CDR3 spans 15 amino acids. CDR3 amino acids: CASSQSRGQGQPQHF. The CDR3 nucleotides read TGTGCCAGCAGCCAATCGCGGGGGCAAGGGCAGCCCCAGCATTTT. The full variable domain, in which reference TRBV11-2 and TRBJ1-5 provide the parts outside the CDR3, is EAGVAQSPRYKIIEKRQSVAFWCNPISGHATLYWYQQILGQGPKLLIQFQNNGVVDDSQLPKDRFSAERLKGVDSTLKIQPAKLEDSAVYLCASSQSRGQGQPQHFGDGTRLSIL.

The CDR3, as DNA: TGCGCCAGTACCCTCCGGGACAGGAGCTCCTACAATGAGCAGTTCTTC. Its protein is CASTLRDRSSYNEQFF. The chain combines TRBV5-1 with TRBJ2-1, with 8 positions matching TRBD1. The J segment lost 0 bases and the V segment lost 8 bases, leaving 10 bases of the junction unmatched. CDR3 length equals 16 residues. Germline V gene data show CDR1 as SGHRS and CDR2 as YFSETQ.

The rearrangement uses TRBV7-2 and TRBJ2-5; 12 bases are a match to TRBD2. The CDR3 has 17 residues. Germline V gene lookup returns CDR1 SGHTA and CDR2 FQGNSA. With V trimmed by 1 base and J by 5 bases, 8 bases remained unmatched. The CDR3 loop reads CASSLGTSGAFRETQYF. CDR3 nucleotides: TGTGCCAGCAGCTTAGGGACTAGCGGGGCGTTTAGGGAGACCCAGTACTTC.

This chain connects TRBV7-2 to TRBJ2-1; TRBD1 matches at 8 bases. The V and J ends lost 1 base and 7 bases, in that order; junction bases with no gene match: 6. The CDR3 length is 15 residues. The V gene's germline CDR1 is SGHTA and CDR2 FQGNSA. The CDR3 bases are TGTGCCAGCAGCTTAGAGGGACAGGAGGCTAATGAGCAGTTCTTC. It codes for CASSLEGQEANEQFF.

This chain links TRBV11-3 with TRBJ2-1; 9 bases agree with TRBD1. V was pared by 5 bases and J by 5 bases, with 7 bases of the junction left unmatched. CDR1 SGHNT and CDR2 YENEEA come from the germline V gene. The CDR3 spans 15 residues. In nucleotides, the CDR3 is TGTGCCAGCAGCGTACACAGGGGGCTAGACAATGAGCAGTTCTTC. Its translation: CASSVHRGLDNEQFF.

The CDR3 region has the DNA TGTGCCAGCACCATGAGACAGGGTCTTCAATCCGGGGAGCTGTTTTTT. Residues: CASTMRQGLQSGELFF. The rearrangement links TRBV27 to TRBJ2-2, with 7 bases lining up with TRBD1. CDR3 length equals 16 residues. The germline CDR1 and CDR2 sequences are MNHEY and SMNVEV (reference sequence). The V gene end was trimmed by 7 bases and the J gene end by 6 bases; junction bases not matched to a gene: 14.

The chain combines TRBV19 with TRBJ1-5; no clear D gene. Trimming left V 3 bases short and J 7 bases short, with 10 bases between. This CDR3 region has 13 residues. Germline values: CDR1 LNHDA, CDR2 SQIVND (reference sequence). CDR3 loop: CASSIGRAQPQHF. The CDR3 nucleotides are TGTGCCAGTAGTATCGGCCGAGCCCAGCCCCAGCATTTT. Full variable domain (rest looked up from reference TRBV19 and TRBJ1-5): DGGITQSPKYLFRKEGQNVTLSCEQNLNHDAMYWYRQDPGQGLRLIYYSQIVNDFQKGDIAEGYSVSREKKESFPLTVTSAQKNPTAFYLCASSIGRAQPQHFGDGTRLSIL.

The gene calls are TRBV30 and TRBJ1-4, with unresolved D. The germline V gene encodes CDR1 GTSNPN and CDR2 SVGIG (reference sequence). This CDR3 has 15 residues. V was trimmed by 4 bases and J by 5 bases, leaving 17 bases between them. The CDR3 protein is CAWTPAGVLNEKLFF. For the CDR3, the DNA is TGTGCCTGGACCCCGGCGGGAGTGTTAAATGAAAAACTGTTTTTT.

This sequence joins TRBV7-2 and TRBJ2-3, with 10 bases matching TRBD2. After removal of 1 base from V and 2 bases from J, the junction contained 12 bases not matched to a gene. This CDR3 comprises 19 residues. Germline V lookup: CDR1 SGHTA, CDR2 FQGNSA. The CDR3 protein is CASSLGIQGLAKNTDTQYF. The DNA of the CDR3 is TGTGCCAGCAGCTTAGGAATCCAGGGACTAGCGAAAAACACAGATACGCAGTATTTT.

The genes are TRBV7-9 and TRBJ2-7, with TRBD2 matching 7 bases. Germline CDR1 is SEHNR and CDR2 is FQNEAQ (reference sequence). Trimming at V came to 5 bases and at J to 2 bases, leaving 9 bases not matched to a gene. The length of the CDR3 is 15 residues. CDR3 sequence: CASSPKGGRAYEQYF. Here the CDR3 DNA reads TGTGCCAGCAGCCCTAAGGGAGGGAGGGCCTACGAGCAGTACTTC.

The rearrangement joins TRBV30 to TRBJ2-4; maybe TRBD1 (5 bases). The V gene lost 4 bases and the J gene lost 0 bases, with 7 bases spanning the gap. The length of the CDR3 is 13 residues. The V gene's germline CDR1 is GTSNPN and CDR2 SVGIG (reference sequence). The CDR3 spells CAWTGLAKNIQYF. The DNA for the CDR3 is TGTGCCTGGACAGGGCTAGCCAAAAACATTCAGTACTTC.

The chain combines TRBV5-1 with TRBJ1-2, with 7 bases identical to TRBD1. Germline V CDR1 and CDR2: SGHRS, YFSETQ. The CDR3 runs to 13 residues. J lost 3 bases, V lost 4 bases, and 3 bases had no gene match. CDR3 loop: CASSGDRYYGYTF. DNA for the CDR3: TGCGCCAGCAGCGGGGACAGATACTATGGCTACACCTTC.

V and J are TRBV12-5 and TRBJ1-5; D gene ambiguous. There are 11 residues in the CDR3. Germline V gene data show CDR1 as LGHNT and CDR2 as FRNRAP. Trimming took 4 bases from V and 3 from J, leaving 1 base between them. CDR3 sequence reads: CASGYNQPQHF. DNA of the CDR3: TGTGCTAGTGGTTACAATCAGCCCCAGCATTTT.

The V call is TRBV10-3, the J call TRBJ1-4; D possibly corresponds to TRBD1 (6 bases). This CDR3 comprises 17 residues. The V end lost 1 base, the J end lost 6 bases, and 18 bases lay between the germline ends. Germline V gene data show CDR1 as ENHRY and CDR2 as SYGVKD. The CDR3 sequence is CAISEWDWIRGDEKLFF. DNA for the CDR3: TGTGCCATCAGTGAGTGGGATTGGATCAGGGGAGATGAAAAACTGTTTTTT.

The chain joins TRBV19 to TRBJ2-7, with a possible D match to TRBD1 (5 bases). Deletions cut 3 bases from V and 0 bases from J, with 12 bases between. Germline lookup yields CDR1 LNHDA and CDR2 SQIVND (reference sequence). The CDR3 totals 15 residues. The CDR3 DNA sequence: TGTGCCAGTAGTATTCGCCAGGGTACCTCCTACGAGCAGTACTTC. This encodes CASSIRQGTSYEQYF.

The chain couples TRBV7-2 to TRBJ1-2, with 9 nucleotides matching TRBD1. Germline lookup yields CDR1 SGHTA and CDR2 FQGNSA. J was trimmed by 8 bases and V by 1 base; bases with no gene match: 8. The CDR3 is 15 amino acids. In nucleotides, the CDR3 is TGTGCCAGCAGCTTAGTGTGGGACAGGGCGAGGGGCTACACCTTC. Encoded protein: CASSLVWDRARGYTF. Full variable domain (missing parts from reference TRBV7-2 and TRBJ1-2): GAGVSQSPSNKVTEKGKDVELRCDPISGHTALYWYRQSLGQGLEFLIYFQGNSAPDKSGLPSDRFSAERTGGSVSTLTIQRTQQEDSAVYLCASSLVWDRARGYTFGSGTRLTVV.

CDR3 in DNA: TGTGCCAGCAGCTTTGGCGGCCCCACAGATACGCAGTATTTT. Protein sequence: CASSFGGPTDTQYF. The rearrangement uses TRBV7-9 and TRBJ2-3, with unresolved D. The CDR3 contains 14 residues. Trimming removed 3 bases at V and 2 bases at J, with 9 bases between. Per germline, CDR1 SEHNR and CDR2 FQNEAQ (reference sequence). The full variable domain, with the rest looked up from reference TRBV7-9 and TRBJ2-3, is DTGVSQNPRHKITKRGQNVTFRCDPISEHNRLYWYRQTLGQGPEFLTYFQNEAQLEKSRLLSDRFSAERPKGSFSTLEIQRTEQGDSAMYLCASSFGGPTDTQYFGPGTRLTVL.

The genes are TRBV5-4 and TRBJ1-4; the match to TRBD1 covers 8 bases. The CDR3 spans 15 residues. The trim removed 1 base at V and 8 bases at J, leaving 7 bases unmatched. Germline V CDR1 and CDR2: SGHNT, YYREEE (reference sequence). As DNA, the CDR3 is TGTGCCAGCAGCTTGTTGGTCAGGGGGCGAGAAAAACTGTTTTTT. Its translation: CASSLLVRGREKLFF.

The chain joins TRBV18 to TRBJ2-2; D is perhaps TRBD2 (6 bases). V was clipped by 0 bases and J by 6 bases, with 14 bases between them. Germline CDR1 KGHSH, CDR2 LQKENI. The CDR3 has 16 residues. The CDR3 region has the DNA TGTGCCAGCTCACCACCCAACCGGAGGGACTCCGGGGAGCTGTTTTTT. This gives the protein CASSPPNRRDSGELFF. The whole variable domain, remainder taken from reference TRBV18 and TRBJ2-2, is NAGVMQNPRHLVRRRGQEARLRCSPMKGHSHVYWYRQLPEEGLKFMVYLQKENIIDESGMPKERFSAEFPKEGPSILRIQQVVRGDSAAYFCASSPPNRRDSGELFFGEGSRLTVL.

The V call is TRBV5-1, the J call TRBJ2-2, with TRBD2 identical over 12 bases. The length of the CDR3 is 17 residues. Losses at the gene ends were 4 bases for V and 2 bases for J; bases not matched to a gene: 6. Germline V lookup: CDR1 SGHRS, CDR2 YFSETQ. The CDR3 loop is CASSRTSGGSNTGELFF. In DNA form, the CDR3 reads TGCGCCAGCAGCAGAACTAGCGGGGGGTCTAACACCGGGGAGCTGTTTTTT.

The J gene is TRBJ2-3, the V gene TRBV7-2; 7 bases fit TRBD1. Germline CDR1 SGHTA, CDR2 FQGNSA. The CDR3 loop spans 13 amino acids. V dropped 6 bases and J dropped 11; count of bases not matched to a gene: 11. CDR3 region: CASSSSPGQRQYF. CDR3 nucleotides: TGTGCCAGCAGTTCTTCACCGGGACAGAGGCAGTATTTT.

This clone has only a few counts. V and J are TRBV28 and TRBJ2-1; 8 nucleotides match TRBD1. CDR3 length: 15 residues. J was trimmed by 3 bases and V by 2 bases; bases with no gene match: 3. The germline CDR1 and CDR2 sequences are MDHEN and SYDVKM. The CDR3 coding sequence is TGTGCCAGCAGTTTACGGACAGGGTTCTACAATGAGCAGTTCTTC. The encoded protein is CASSLRTGFYNEQFF. The variable domain in full, with the rest retrieved from reference TRBV28 and TRBJ2-1, is DVKVTQSSRYLVKRTGEKVFLECVQDMDHENMFWYRQDPGLGLRLIYFSYDVKMKEKGDIPEGYSVSREKKERFSLILESASTNQTSMYLCASSLRTGFYNEQFFGPGTRLTVL.

The rearrangement uses TRBV7-2 and TRBJ1-5, with 10 bases identical to TRBD1. The germline V gene has CDR1 SGHTA and CDR2 FQGNSA. CDR3 size: 17 residues. After removal of 5 bases from V and 2 bases from J, the junction contained 9 bases not matched to a gene. CDR3 DNA: TGTGCCAGCAGCCCGGGGACAGGGGTGGGTGGCAATCAGCCCCAGCATTTT. Its protein product is CASSPGTGVGGNQPQHF.

The rearrangement uses TRBV9 and TRBJ1-5; TRBD1 is a possible D gene (6 bases). Germline V gives CDR1 SGDLS, CDR2 YYNGEE. CDR3 size: 15 residues. V lost 3 bases to trimming and J lost 6 bases, with 16 bases between them. CDR3 protein: CASSASGGASQPQHF. The CDR3 DNA sequence: TGTGCCAGCAGCGCCAGCGGGGGGGCGAGTCAGCCCCAGCATTTT.

J is TRBJ2-2 and V is TRBV7-9; D not resolved. The V end was cut by 3 bases, the J end by 5 bases, with 7 bases between. Per the germline V gene, CDR1 is SEHNR and CDR2 is FQNEAQ (reference sequence). This CDR3 has 13 residues. The CDR3 DNA sequence: TGTGCCAGCAGCTTCCGAGGAACCGGGGAGCTGTTTTTT. Protein: CASSFRGTGELFF.